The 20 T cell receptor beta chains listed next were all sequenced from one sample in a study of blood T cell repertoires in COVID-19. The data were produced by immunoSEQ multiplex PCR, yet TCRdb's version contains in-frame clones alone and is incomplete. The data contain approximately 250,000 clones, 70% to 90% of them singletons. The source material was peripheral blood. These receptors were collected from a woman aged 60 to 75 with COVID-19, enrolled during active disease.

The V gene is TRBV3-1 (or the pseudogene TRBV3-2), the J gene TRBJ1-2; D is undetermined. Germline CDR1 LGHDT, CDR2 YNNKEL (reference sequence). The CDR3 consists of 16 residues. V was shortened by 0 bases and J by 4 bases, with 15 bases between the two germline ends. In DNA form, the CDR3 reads TGTGCCAGCAGCCAAGATGAGGCCGGCAGAACCTATGGCTACACCTTC. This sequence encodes CASSQDEAGRTYGYTF.

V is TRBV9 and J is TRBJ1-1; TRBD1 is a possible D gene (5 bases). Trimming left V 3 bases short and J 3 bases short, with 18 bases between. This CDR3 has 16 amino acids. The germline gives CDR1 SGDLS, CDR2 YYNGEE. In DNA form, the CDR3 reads TGTGCCAGCAGCGAGCAGGGATCCGCGTTGTACACTGAAGCTTTCTTT. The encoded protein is CASSEQGSALYTEAFF.

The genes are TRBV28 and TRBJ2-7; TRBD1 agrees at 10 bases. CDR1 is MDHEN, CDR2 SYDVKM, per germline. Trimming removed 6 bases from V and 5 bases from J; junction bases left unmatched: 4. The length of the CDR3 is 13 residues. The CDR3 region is CASRGQGVDEQYF. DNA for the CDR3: TGTGCCAGCAGAGGACAGGGGGTGGACGAGCAGTACTTC. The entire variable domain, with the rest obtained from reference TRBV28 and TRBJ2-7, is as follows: DVKVTQSSRYLVKRTGEKVFLECVQDMDHENMFWYRQDPGLGLRLIYFSYDVKMKEKGDIPEGYSVSREKKERFSLILESASTNQTSMYLCASRGQGVDEQYFGPGTRLTVT.

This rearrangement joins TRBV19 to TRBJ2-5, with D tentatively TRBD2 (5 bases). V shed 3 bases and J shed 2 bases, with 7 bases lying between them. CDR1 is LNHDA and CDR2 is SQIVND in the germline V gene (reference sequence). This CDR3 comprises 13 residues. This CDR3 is CASSITGQETQYF. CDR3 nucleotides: TGTGCCAGTAGTATCACGGGGCAAGAGACCCAGTACTTC. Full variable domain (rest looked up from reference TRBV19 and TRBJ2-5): DGGITQSPKYLFRKEGQNVTLSCEQNLNHDAMYWYRQDPGQGLRLIYYSQIVNDFQKGDIAEGYSVSREKKESFPLTVTSAQKNPTAFYLCASSITGQETQYFGPGTRLLVL.

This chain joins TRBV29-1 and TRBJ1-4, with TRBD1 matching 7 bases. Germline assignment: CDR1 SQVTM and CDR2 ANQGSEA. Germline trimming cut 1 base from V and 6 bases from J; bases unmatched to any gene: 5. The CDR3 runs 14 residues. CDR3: CSVEGGGADEKLFF. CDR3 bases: TGCAGCGTTGAAGGAGGGGGCGCTGATGAAAAACTGTTTTTT. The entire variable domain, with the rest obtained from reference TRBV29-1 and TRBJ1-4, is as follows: SAVISQKPSRDICQRGTSLTIQCQVDSQVTMMFWYRQQPGQSLTLIATANQGSEATYESGFVIDKFPISRPNLTFSTLTVSNMSPEDSSIYLCSVEGGGADEKLFFGSGTQLSVL.

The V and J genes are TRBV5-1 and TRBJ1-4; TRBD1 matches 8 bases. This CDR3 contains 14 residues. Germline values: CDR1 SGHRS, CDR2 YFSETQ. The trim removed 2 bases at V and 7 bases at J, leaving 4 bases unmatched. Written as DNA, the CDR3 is TGCGCCAGCAGCTTTTCAGGGGGCAGTGAAAAACTGTTTTTT. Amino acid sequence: CASSFSGGSEKLFF.

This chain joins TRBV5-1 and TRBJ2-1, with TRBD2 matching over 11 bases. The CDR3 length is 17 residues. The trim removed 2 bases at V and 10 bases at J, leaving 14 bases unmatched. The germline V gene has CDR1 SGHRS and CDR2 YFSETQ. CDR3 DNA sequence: TGCGCCAGCAGCTTCAAGGGACTAGCGGCTTCTTTTCAGGAGCAGTTCTTC. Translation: CASSFKGLAASFQEQFF.

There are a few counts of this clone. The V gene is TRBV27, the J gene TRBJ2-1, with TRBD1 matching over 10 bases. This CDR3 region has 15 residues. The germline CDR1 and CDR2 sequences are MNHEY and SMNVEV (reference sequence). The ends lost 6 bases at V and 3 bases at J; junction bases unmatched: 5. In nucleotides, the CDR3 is TGTGCCAGCAGCCGAGGACAGGGGGACTACAATGAGCAGTTCTTC. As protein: CASSRGQGDYNEQFF.

The CDR3 bases are TGCGCCAGCGGGCAGGCCCCTGGCACAGATACGCAGTATTTT. This codes for CASGQAPGTDTQYF. The chain combines TRBV5-1 with TRBJ2-3; D is unresolved. The CDR3 is 14 residues long. Germline V CDR1 and CDR2: SGHRS, YFSETQ. Trimming stripped 7 bases from V and 1 base from J, with 13 bases between.

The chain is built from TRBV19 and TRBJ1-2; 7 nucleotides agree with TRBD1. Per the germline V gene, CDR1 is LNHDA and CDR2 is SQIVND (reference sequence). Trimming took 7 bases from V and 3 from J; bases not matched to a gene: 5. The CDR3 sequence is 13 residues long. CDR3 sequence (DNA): TGTGCCAGTAAGCAGGGGGACTACTATGGCTACACCTTC. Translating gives CASKQGDYYGYTF.

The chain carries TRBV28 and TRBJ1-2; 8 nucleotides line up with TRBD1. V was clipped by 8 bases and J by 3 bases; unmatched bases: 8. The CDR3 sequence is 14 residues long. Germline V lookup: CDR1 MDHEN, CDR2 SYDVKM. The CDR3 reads CASQGAPPYYGYTF. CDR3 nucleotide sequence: TGTGCCAGCCAGGGGGCGCCCCCTTACTATGGCTACACCTTC.

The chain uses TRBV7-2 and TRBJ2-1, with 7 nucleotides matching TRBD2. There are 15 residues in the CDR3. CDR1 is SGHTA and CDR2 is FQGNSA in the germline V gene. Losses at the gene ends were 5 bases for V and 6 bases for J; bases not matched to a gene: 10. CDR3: CASSPRGLRTNEQFF. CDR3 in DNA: TGTGCCAGCAGCCCGCGGGGACTACGAACCAATGAGCAGTTCTTC.

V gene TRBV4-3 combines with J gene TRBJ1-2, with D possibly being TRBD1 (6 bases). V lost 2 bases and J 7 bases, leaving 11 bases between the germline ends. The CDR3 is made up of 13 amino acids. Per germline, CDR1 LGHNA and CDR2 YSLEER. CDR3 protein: CASSQSGTFGYTF. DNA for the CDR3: TGCGCCAGCAGCCAATCCGGGACATTTGGCTACACCTTC.

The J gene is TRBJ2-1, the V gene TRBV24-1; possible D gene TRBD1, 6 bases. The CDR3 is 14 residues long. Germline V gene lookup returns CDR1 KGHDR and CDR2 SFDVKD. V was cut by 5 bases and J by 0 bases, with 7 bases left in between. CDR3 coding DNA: TGTGCCACCAGTGGGGGGCACTCCTACAATGAGCAGTTCTTC. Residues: CATSGGHSYNEQFF.

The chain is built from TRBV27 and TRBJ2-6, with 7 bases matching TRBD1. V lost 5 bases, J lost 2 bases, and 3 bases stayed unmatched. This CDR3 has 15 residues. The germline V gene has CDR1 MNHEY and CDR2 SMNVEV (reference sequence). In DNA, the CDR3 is TGTGCCAGCAGTACACAGGGGACTGGGGCCAACGTCCTGACTTTC. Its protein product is CASSTQGTGANVLTF.

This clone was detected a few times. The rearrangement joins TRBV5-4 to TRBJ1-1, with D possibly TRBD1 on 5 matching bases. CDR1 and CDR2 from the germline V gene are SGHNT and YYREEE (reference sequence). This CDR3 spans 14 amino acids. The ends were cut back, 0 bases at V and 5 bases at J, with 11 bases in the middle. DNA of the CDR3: TGTGCCAGCAGCTTGGACAGGACAAAGACTGAAGCTTTCTTT. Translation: CASSLDRTKTEAFF.

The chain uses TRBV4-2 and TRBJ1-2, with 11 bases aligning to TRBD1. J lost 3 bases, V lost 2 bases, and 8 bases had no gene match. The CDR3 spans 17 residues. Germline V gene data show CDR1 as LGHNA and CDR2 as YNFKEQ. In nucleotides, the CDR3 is TGTGCCAGCAGCCAAAGGACAGGGGGCAGAAAGTACTATGGCTACACCTTC. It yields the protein CASSQRTGGRKYYGYTF.

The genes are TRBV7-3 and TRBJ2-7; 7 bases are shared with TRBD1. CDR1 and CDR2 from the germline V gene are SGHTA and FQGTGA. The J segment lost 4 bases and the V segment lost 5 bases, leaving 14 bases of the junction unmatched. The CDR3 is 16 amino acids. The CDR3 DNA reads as TGTGCCAGCAGCCAGGGGGACAAACGGTGGGGTTACGAGCAGTACTTC. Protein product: CASSQGDKRWGYEQYF.

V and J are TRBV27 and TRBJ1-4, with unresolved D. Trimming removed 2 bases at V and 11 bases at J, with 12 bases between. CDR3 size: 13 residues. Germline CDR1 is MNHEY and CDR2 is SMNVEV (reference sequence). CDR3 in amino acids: CASSLSKGGKLFF. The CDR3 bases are TGTGCCAGCAGTTTAAGTAAGGGCGGGAAACTGTTTTTT. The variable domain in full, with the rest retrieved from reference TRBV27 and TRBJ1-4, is EAQVTQNPRYLITVTGKKLTVTCSQNMNHEYMSWYRQDPGLGLRQIYYSMNVEVTDKGDVPEGYKVSRKEKRNFPLILESPSPNQTSLYFCASSLSKGGKLFFGSGTQLSVL.

DNA for the CDR3: TGTGCAAGTCGCTTAGAAAGGGAATTAGCGGGGGCCTTCACAGATACGCAGTATTTT. Its protein product is CASRLERELAGAFTDTQYF. This chain joins TRBV12-2 and TRBJ2-3; whether TRBD2, the table's D call, matches the DNA was not checked. TRBV12-2 is a pseudogene. This CDR3 spans 19 amino acids.